This T cell receptor (beta chain) was identified during a study of blood T cell repertoires in COVID-19. Per the original methods: Amplification of reference gene primers provided the estimated nucleated cell counts. TCRdb's table, derived via immunoSEQ multiplex PCR, lists solely in-frame clones and lacks some. V, J and clone size are taken as reported in that table, and D and trimming were inferred from the DNA itself. The sample contains about 140,000 clones, roughly 80% of which appear only once. Germline trimming cut 5 bases from V and 3 bases from J; bases unmatched to any gene: 13. CDR3 length equals 17 residues. Per germline, CDR1 SGHVS and CDR2 FNYEAQ.

V gene TRBV7-6 combines with J gene TRBJ2-1, with 7 bases that match TRBD2. This clonotype was obtained from a middle-aged man with acute COVID-19. Sequenced material: PBMCs or T cells enriched from blood (not recorded which). CDR3 coding DNA: TGTGCCAGCAGCCGAGAGGTCGCGGGGGAGAACTACAATGAGCAGTTCTTC. Amino acids: CASSREVAGENYNEQFF. The variable domain in full, with the rest retrieved from reference TRBV7-6 and TRBJ2-1, is GAGVSQSPRYKVTKRGQDVALRCDPISGHVSLYWYRQALGQGPEFLTYFNYEAQQDKSGLPNDRFSAERPEGSISTLTIQRTEQRDSAMYRCASSREVAGENYNEQFFGPGTRLTVL.